These 27 T cell receptor beta chains originate from one sample sequenced in a study of blood T cell repertoires in COVID-19. Profiling relied on immunoSEQ multiplex PCR, and the TCRdb table lists in-frame clones only, not all of them. The sample yields around 63,000 clones, approximately 91% seen once. Sequencing was done on a sample of peripheral blood. The receptors originated from a man over 45 with active COVID-19.

The chain combines TRBV19 with TRBJ2-5, with 10 bases aligning to TRBD2. Germline CDR1 is LNHDA and CDR2 is SQIVND (reference sequence). V lost 0 bases, J lost 5 bases, and 9 bases stayed unmatched. The CDR3 is 17 amino acids. The CDR3 loop reads CASSIEGAGGLRETQYF. The CDR3 DNA sequence: TGTGCCAGTAGTATAGAAGGAGCGGGGGGGCTAAGGGAGACCCAGTACTTC. Full variable domain (rest looked up from reference TRBV19 and TRBJ2-5): DGGITQSPKYLFRKEGQNVTLSCEQNLNHDAMYWYRQDPGQGLRLIYYSQIVNDFQKGDIAEGYSVSREKKESFPLTVTSAQKNPTAFYLCASSIEGAGGLRETQYFGPGTRLLVL.

This clone was found once. The chain uses TRBV6-6 and TRBJ1-1, with unresolved D. The CDR3 has 13 amino acids. Trimming removed 2 bases from V and 4 bases from J, with 8 bases in between. The V gene's germline CDR1 is MNHNY and CDR2 SVGAGI (reference sequence). The CDR3 DNA is TGTGCCAGCAGTTACGGAGGCGTCACTGAAGCTTTCTTT. It codes for CASSYGGVTEAFF.

This chain uses TRBV2 with TRBJ2-5; 10 bases map to TRBD2. CDR1 SNHLY and CDR2 FYNNEI come from the germline V gene. The CDR3 is 17 residues long. The junction had 10 bases not matched to a gene; V was cut back by 2 bases and J by 4 bases. The DNA of the CDR3 is TGTGCCAGCAGTGAACCCCAGCGGGGGGGCAGGAGAGAGACCCAGTACTTC. Amino acid sequence: CASSEPQRGGRRETQYF.

This chain links TRBV5-1 with TRBJ2-3; possibly TRBD2 for D (6 bases). This CDR3 comprises 15 residues. Trimming removed 4 bases from V and 3 bases from J, with 15 bases in between. Germline assignment: CDR1 SGHRS and CDR2 YFSETQ. CDR3 DNA sequence: TGCGCCAGCAGCCTTGAGCGGGCCGGGACAGATACGCAGTATTTT. Its protein is CASSLERAGTDTQYF. Full variable domain (outside the CDR3, taken from reference TRBV5-1 and TRBJ2-3): KAGVTQTPRYLIKTRGQQVTLSCSPISGHRSVSWYQQTPGQGLQFLFEYFSETQRNKGNFPGRFSGRQFSNSRSEMNVSTLELGDSALYLCASSLERAGTDTQYFGPGTRLTVL.

This clone was recorded only once. The chain is built from TRBV2 and TRBJ2-7, with 9 bases matching TRBD1. Per germline, CDR1 SNHLY and CDR2 FYNNEI. J lost 6 bases, V lost 4 bases, and 10 bases had no gene match. The CDR3 consists of 15 residues. The CDR3 spells CASSVVSRTGVEQYF. The DNA of the CDR3 is TGTGCCAGCAGTGTAGTATCCAGGACAGGGGTCGAGCAGTACTTC.

This clone was detected only once. The chain has TRBV10-1 and TRBJ1-5, with D uncertain. Deletions cut 3 bases from V and 6 bases from J, with 12 bases between. The V gene's germline CDR1 is WNHNN and CDR2 SYGVQD (reference sequence). This CDR3 comprises 14 residues. CDR3 coding DNA: TGCGCCAGCAGTGATGATCGGGTTATTCAGCCCCAGCATTTT. It yields the protein CASSDDRVIQPQHF.

The rearrangement links TRBV18 to TRBJ2-4, with a possible D match to TRBD1 (6 bases). Germline lookup yields CDR1 KGHSH and CDR2 LQKENI. The CDR3 is made up of 16 amino acids. V lost 0 bases, J lost 1 base, and 10 bases lay in between. The CDR3, as DNA: TGTGCCAGCTCACCACCAACAGGGTGGGCCAAAAACATTCAGTACTTC. It is translated as CASSPPTGWAKNIQYF.

The V and J genes are TRBV27 and TRBJ1-5; D not resolved. The germline CDR1 and CDR2 sequences are MNHEY and SMNVEV (reference sequence). Trimming removed 8 bases from V and 4 bases from J, with 6 bases in between. The CDR3 has 11 amino acids. The CDR3 loop is CASGGNQPQHF. CDR3 nucleotide sequence: TGTGCCAGCGGCGGGAATCAGCCCCAGCATTTT.

The chain links TRBV29-1 to TRBJ2-2; D remains unclear. The V end was cut by 4 bases, the J end by 8 bases, with 11 bases between. The CDR3 is 12 residues long. Germline assignment: CDR1 SQVTM and CDR2 ANQGSEA. The CDR3, as DNA: TGCAGCGTTGGCCCCAATGAGGGGGAGCTGTTTTTT. This codes for CSVGPNEGELFF.

This clone came up once. The chain joins TRBV9 to TRBJ2-6; no firm D call. This CDR3 is built from 14 residues. Germline CDR1 reads SGDLS; CDR2 reads YYNGEE. Trimming left V 3 bases short and J 0 bases short, with 4 bases between. The CDR3 loop is CASSAYSGANVLTF. The CDR3 nucleotides are TGTGCCAGCAGCGCCTACTCTGGGGCCAACGTCCTGACTTTC.

This clone came up once. The V and J genes are TRBV7-7 and TRBJ2-1, with D possibly TRBD1 on 5 matching bases. Germline V CDR1 and CDR2: SSHAT, FNYEAQ (reference sequence). The V gene lost 2 bases and the J gene lost 7 bases, with 9 bases spanning the gap. The CDR3 covers 13 residues. CDR3 DNA sequence: TGTGCCAGCAGCTTACAGGGTGGTAATGAGCAGTTCTTC. This sequence encodes CASSLQGGNEQFF.

As DNA, the CDR3 is TGCAGCGTTCGGGGGTTTGAGGGCTTGCCTGGGGCCAACGTCCTGACTTTC. This gives the protein CSVRGFEGLPGANVLTF. V gene TRBV29-1 combines with J gene TRBJ2-6; weak D call: TRBD2 (6 bases). This CDR3 comprises 17 residues. The germline V and J ends were trimmed by 5 bases and 2 bases, with 19 bases remaining between them. Germline V gene sequence: CDR1 SQVTM, CDR2 ANQGSEA.

The genes are TRBV5-6 and TRBJ1-2; the match to TRBD1 covers 8 bases. J lost 3 bases, V lost 3 bases, and 13 bases had no gene match. CDR3 length equals 17 residues. Germline V gives CDR1 SGHDT, CDR2 YYEEEE. The CDR3: CASSSKAVDRADYGYTF. The CDR3 DNA is TGTGCCAGCAGCTCTAAGGCCGTGGACAGGGCGGACTATGGCTACACCTTC.

The V gene is TRBV25-1, the J gene TRBJ1-4; tentatively, D is TRBD1 (5 bases). CDR1 and CDR2 (germline): MGHDK, SYGVNS. The CDR3 is made up of 16 amino acids. Trimming left V 1 base short and J 3 bases short, with 12 bases between. This CDR3 reads CASSESRRGPNEKLFF. The CDR3 DNA reads TGTGCCAGCAGTGAATCCCGGAGGGGACCTAATGAAAAACTGTTTTTT.

Worth noting for this clone: Mismatch with germline at one junction end may stem from a read error. The rearrangement links TRBV9 to TRBJ2-7; TRBD2 matches at 8 bases. The germline V gene encodes CDR1 SGDLS and CDR2 YYNGEE. The CDR3 is 16 amino acids. The CDR3, as DNA: TGTGCCAGCCGCGTGGGGGCGGGGGGCCCTCCCAGCGAGCAGTACTTC. It translates to CASRVGAGGPPSEQYF.

Turning to this clone: An end of the junction differs from the germline gene, which may be a read error. The chain couples TRBV5-4 to TRBJ1-2; D is perhaps TRBD1 (6 bases). The CDR3 has 13 amino acids. The germline V gene encodes CDR1 SGHNT and CDR2 YYREEE (reference sequence). The CDR3, as DNA: TGTGCCAGCAGATTGGACAGTCTCTATGGCTACACCTTC. The encoded protein is CASRLDSLYGYTF. The entire variable domain, with the rest obtained from reference TRBV5-4 and TRBJ1-2, is as follows: ETGVTQSPTHLIKTRGQQVTLRCSSQSGHNTVSWYQQALGQGPQFIFQYYREEENGRGNFPPRFSGLQFPNYSSELNVNALELDDSALYLCASRLDSLYGYTFGSGTRLTVV.

The chain joins TRBV2 to TRBJ2-7, with 14 positions matching TRBD2. CDR1 is SNHLY, CDR2 FYNNEI, per germline. This CDR3 has 18 amino acids. V lost 7 bases, J lost 0 bases, and 11 bases stayed unmatched. This CDR3 reads CASTPTGTSGGISYEQYF. The CDR3 nucleotides read TGTGCCAGCACCCCGACCGGGACTAGCGGGGGAATCTCCTACGAGCAGTACTTC.

The chain has TRBV9 and TRBJ2-3, with TRBD2 matching 7 bases. V lost 4 bases to trimming and J lost 6 bases; unmatched junction nucleotides: 14. The CDR3 runs to 16 residues. The germline CDR1 and CDR2 sequences are SGDLS and YYNGEE. CDR3 sequence: CASSRAGVAGLDTQYF. CDR3 sequence (DNA): TGTGCCAGCAGCCGCGCGGGGGTAGCGGGTCTGGATACGCAGTATTTT.

This chain connects TRBV7-9 to TRBJ2-2; D is ambiguous. V was cut by 3 bases and J by 1 base, with 9 bases left in between. The germline CDR1 and CDR2 sequences are SEHNR and FQNEAQ (reference sequence). The CDR3 is 15 amino acids. DNA for the CDR3: TGTGCCAGCAGCTTCGATGCAGGGAACACCGGGGAGCTGTTTTTT. This translates into CASSFDAGNTGELFF.

The CDR3 nucleotides read TGCGCCAGCAGCTTGGAGGCTAGCGGGGGTCGGGATACGCAGTATTTT. It translates to CASSLEASGGRDTQYF. V gene TRBV5-1 combines with J gene TRBJ2-3, with 10 nucleotides matching TRBD2. The CDR3 loop spans 16 amino acids. After removal of 0 bases from V and 6 bases from J, the junction contained 7 bases not matched to a gene. Germline loops: CDR1 SGHRS, CDR2 YFSETQ. The full variable domain, in which reference TRBV5-1 and TRBJ2-3 provide the parts outside the CDR3, is KAGVTQTPRYLIKTRGQQVTLSCSPISGHRSVSWYQQTPGQGLQFLFEYFSETQRNKGNFPGRFSGRQFSNSRSEMNVSTLELGDSALYLCASSLEASGGRDTQYFGPGTRLTVL.

This chain joins TRBV4-2 and TRBJ2-5, with 8 bases fitting TRBD2. CDR3 length equals 15 residues. The germline V gene has CDR1 LGHNA and CDR2 YNFKEQ. Losses at the gene ends were 4 bases for V and 4 bases for J; bases not matched to a gene: 8. CDR3 residues: CASSPRGSGVETQYF. CDR3 nucleotides: TGTGCCAGCAGCCCCCGGGGTAGCGGGGTAGAGACCCAGTACTTC.

V and J are TRBV6-2 or TRBV6-3 and TRBJ2-7; D may be TRBD1 (5 bases). Germline CDR1 MNHEY, CDR2 SVGEGT. The CDR3 sequence is 13 residues long. V was cut by 5 bases and J by 2 bases, with 10 bases left in between. CDR3 loop: CASSRRQTYEQYF. CDR3 nucleotide sequence: TGTGCCAGCAGTCGACGACAGACCTACGAGCAGTACTTC.

The chain employs TRBV20-1 and TRBJ1-4; possibly TRBD1 for D (5 bases). V was cut by 6 bases and J by 8 bases, with 10 bases left in between. CDR3 length: 11 amino acids. Germline CDR1 and CDR2: DFQATT and SNEGSKA (reference sequence). The DNA for the CDR3 is TGCAGTGCCCGGGACTACGAAAAACTGTTTTTT. Residues: CSARDYEKLFF.

This sequence joins TRBV4-2 and TRBJ1-4, with D tentatively TRBD1 (6 bases). Trimming took 2 bases from V and 4 from J, leaving 11 bases between them. Per the germline V gene, CDR1 is LGHNA and CDR2 is YNFKEQ. CDR3 size: 15 residues. The CDR3 here is CASSQFTGSNEKLFF. Written as DNA, the CDR3 is TGTGCCAGCAGCCAATTTACAGGGAGTAATGAAAAACTGTTTTTT.

The chain employs TRBV6-2 or TRBV6-3 and TRBJ2-7; TRBD1 agrees at 7 bases. This CDR3 is built from 13 residues. V lost 3 bases and J lost 3; bases outside the gene matches: 2. CDR1 is MNHEY and CDR2 is SVGEGT in the germline V gene. CDR3 region: CASSYRTGYEQYF. In DNA form, the CDR3 reads TGTGCCAGCAGTTATCGGACAGGCTACGAGCAGTACTTC.

The CDR3 DNA is TGTGCCAGCTCACCGTGGCTAGCGGGGGGGAATGAGCAGTTCTTC. It yields the protein CASSPWLAGGNEQFF. The chain has TRBV18 and TRBJ2-1; 12 bases fit TRBD2. In germline, CDR1 is KGHSH, CDR2 LQKENI. This CDR3 contains 15 residues. V shed 3 bases, J shed 7 bases, and the junction held 4 bases outside the gene matches.

Of note for this clone: A read error may account for a junction end that differs from germline. The chain recombines TRBV7-9 with TRBJ2-2; 11 bases fit TRBD1. Per germline, CDR1 SEHNR and CDR2 FQNEAQ (reference sequence). The CDR3 contains 16 residues. The CDR3 nucleotides are TGTGCCAGCGGCTTTAGGGACAGGGGGGACACCGGGGAGCTGTTTTTT. It yields the protein CASGFRDRGDTGELFF. The whole variable domain, filled in from reference TRBV7-9 and TRBJ2-2, reads DTGVSQNPRHKITKRGQNVTFRCDPISEHNRLYWYRQTLGQGPEFLTYFQNEAQLEKSRLLSDRFSAERPKGSFSTLEIQRTEQGDSAMYLCASGFRDRGDTGELFFGEGSRLTVL.